This paragraph reports one T cell receptor (beta chain). The antigen remains undetermined. The assay, immunoSEQ v3.0, was run at survey level. Using immunoSEQ multiplex PCR, the repertoire was profiled, and TCRdb retains in-frame clones only, with some absent. The table has tens of thousands of clones, under 85% seen once. This record comes from a study of long-term antiretroviral therapy in people with HIV. Study outcomes and limitations: Whereas controls had wider CDR3 length ranges, HIV repertoires had narrower ones. Adherence to ART, viral resistance and therapy changes lacked any data.

Per germline, CDR1 SGHVS and CDR2 FQNEAQ. Trimming pared 4 bases from V and 1 base from J, leaving 10 bases between. The CDR3 covers 14 residues. This clonotype was obtained from a man aged 50-59 years with HIV. This chain connects TRBV7-8 to TRBJ1-1; possible D gene TRBD1, 5 bases. The source material was unsorted PBMCs, sampled 0.4 years after starting antiretroviral therapy. CDR3 nucleotide sequence: TGTGCCAGCAGCTCGGGACTGCCGAACACTGAAGCTTTCTTT. Protein: CASSSGLPNTEAFF.